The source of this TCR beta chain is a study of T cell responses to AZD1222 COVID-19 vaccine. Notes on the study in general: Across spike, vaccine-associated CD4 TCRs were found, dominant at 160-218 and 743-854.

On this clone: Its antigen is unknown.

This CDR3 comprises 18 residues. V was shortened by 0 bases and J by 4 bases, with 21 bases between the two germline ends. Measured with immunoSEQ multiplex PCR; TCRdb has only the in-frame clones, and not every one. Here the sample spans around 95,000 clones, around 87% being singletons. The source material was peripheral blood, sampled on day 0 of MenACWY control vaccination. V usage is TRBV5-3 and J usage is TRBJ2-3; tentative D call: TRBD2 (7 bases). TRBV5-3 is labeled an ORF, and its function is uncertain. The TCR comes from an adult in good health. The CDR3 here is CARSLAGEAGAKADTQYF. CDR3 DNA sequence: TGTGCCAGAAGCTTGGCCGGGGAGGCGGGGGCCAAGGCAGATACGCAGTATTTT.